One sample yielded the 9 T cell receptor beta chains listed below, sequenced in a study of radiotherapy plus CTLA-4 blockade in lung cancer. Only in-frame clones appear in the TCRdb table, and some are missing; sequencing was by immunoSEQ multiplex PCR. The sample lists some 98,000 clones, 75% to 85% seen once, with nearly 3.5% in the top ten. Specimen: peripheral blood, collected from a patient treated with radiotherapy plus ipilimumab. The receptors shown here come from a human donor with non-small cell lung cancer who had a partial response to radiotherapy plus ipilimumab.

The CDR3 DNA reads TGTGCCAGTTATGACTATGGCTACACCTTC. Translated, it gives CASYDYGYTF. The gene calls are TRBV19 and TRBJ1-2; D call uncertain. This CDR3 is built from 10 residues. Trimming shortened V by 8 bases and J by 3 bases, and 4 bases separated the two germline ends. Germline V gene data show CDR1 as LNHDA and CDR2 as SQIVND (reference sequence).

This chain links TRBV18 with TRBJ1-4, with TRBD1 matching over 7 bases. The V gene's germline CDR1 is KGHSH and CDR2 LQKENI. The CDR3 has 15 amino acids. The junction had 7 bases not matched to a gene; V was cut back by 3 bases and J by 6 bases. CDR3 DNA sequence: TGTGCCAGCTCACCGACAGGGACCATTCATGAAAAACTGTTTTTT. Protein product: CASSPTGTIHEKLFF.

The CDR3 here is CSVPIGTGQGGYTF. DNA of the CDR3: TGCAGCGTACCCATCGGGACAGGGCAGGGTGGCTACACCTTC. The chain has TRBV29-1 and TRBJ1-2; 9 nucleotides match TRBD1. The V segment lost 6 bases and the J segment 7 bases; nucleotides outside the gene matches: 12. CDR1 and CDR2 from the germline V gene are SQVTM and ANQGSEA. This CDR3 is built from 14 residues.

This clone occurred once. The V gene is TRBV6-4, the J gene TRBJ1-1; 7 nucleotides line up with TRBD1. With 6 bases clipped from V and 5 bases from J, the junction kept 9 bases outside the gene matches. The CDR3 is made up of 14 amino acids. CDR1 and CDR2 from the germline V gene are MRHNA and SNTAGT. The CDR3: CASRSDRTGTEAFF. CDR3 nucleotide sequence: TGTGCCAGCAGATCGGACAGGACGGGAACTGAAGCTTTCTTT.

This clone came up a few times. This chain connects TRBV30 to TRBJ1-1; 8 bases are a match to TRBD1. CDR1 GTSNPN and CDR2 SVGIG come from the germline V gene (reference sequence). CDR3 length: 15 amino acids. V shed 3 bases and J 1 base; nucleotides not matched to a gene: 7. The CDR3 loop reads CAWRRADRENTEAFF. The CDR3 nucleotides read TGTGCCTGGAGGAGAGCGGACAGGGAGAACACTGAAGCTTTCTTT.

V usage is TRBV6-4 and J usage is TRBJ2-7, with 11 positions matching TRBD2. CDR1 and CDR2 from the germline V gene are MRHNA and SNTAGT. Trimming took 3 bases from V and 5 from J; bases not matched to a gene: 6. The CDR3 loop spans 15 amino acids. DNA of the CDR3: TGTGCCAGCAGTGAGGAACTAGCGGGAGCCCACGAGCAGTACTTC. As protein: CASSEELAGAHEQYF.

CDR3 nucleotides: TGCGCCAGCAGTCAATCCGGGGAGGGGCAAAGCACAGATACGCAGTATTTT. It translates to CASSQSGEGQSTDTQYF. The genes are TRBV23-1 and TRBJ2-3, with TRBD2 matching over 7 bases. TRBV23-1 is marked as an open reading frame, function uncertain. After removal of 0 bases from V and 0 bases from J, the junction contained 6 bases not matched to a gene. The CDR3 loop spans 17 amino acids.

This chain joins TRBV6-1 and TRBJ1-1; tentative D call: TRBD1 (6 bases). V was trimmed by 3 bases and J by 4 bases, leaving 15 bases between them. CDR3 size: 15 residues. Germline values: CDR1 MNHNS, CDR2 SASEGT. CDR3 loop: CASSDPLRGGTEAFF. The CDR3 nucleotides are TGTGCCAGCAGTGATCCACTGAGGGGGGGCACTGAAGCTTTCTTT.

J is TRBJ2-7 and V is TRBV19; possible D gene TRBD2, 5 bases. The V gene lost 2 bases and the J gene lost 7 bases, with 12 bases spanning the gap. CDR3 length: 13 amino acids. Germline V gives CDR1 LNHDA, CDR2 SQIVND (reference sequence). CDR3 coding DNA: TGTGCCAGTAGTATACTGCTAGCTAAAGAGCAGTACTTC. It yields the protein CASSILLAKEQYF.